The 23 T cell receptor beta chains below all came from one sample that was sequenced in a study of Ad26.COV2.S vaccination and SARS-CoV-2 variants. Here immunoSEQ multiplex PCR was the method, and the copy in TCRdb shows in-frame clones only, minus some. The sample has around 320,000 clones, around 86% seen once. Treatment noted: 15 to 20 received Ad26.COV2.S at low or high dose, single or two shots; about 5 received placebo; per-sample allocation not given. Each sample was drawn 63 days after the first injection (of vaccine or placebo). The sequenced sample was peripheral blood, obtained in a trial of Ad26.COV2.S vaccine versus placebo. These receptors all come from a person aged 18-65 years who received the Ad26.COV2.S COVID-19 vaccine or a placebo.

This clone occurred once. The V call is TRBV14, the J call TRBJ2-7; D is perhaps TRBD1 or TRBD2 (5 bases each). Trimming pared 3 bases from V and 2 bases from J, leaving 17 bases between. The germline V gene has CDR1 SGHDN and CDR2 FVKESK. This CDR3 has 16 residues. CDR3 sequence reads: CASSQGPQGSPYEQYF. The CDR3 DNA reads TGTGCCAGCAGCCAGGGACCACAAGGATCCCCCTACGAGCAGTACTTC.

The sample holds one count of this clone. CDR3 DNA: TGTGCCAGCAGTGTTGCCCCCAGCGGGGGGGGTGGTACGCAGTATTTT. Its translation is CASSVAPSGGGGTQYF. This chain uses TRBV6-4 with TRBJ2-3; TRBD2 matches at 10 bases. This CDR3 is built from 16 residues. The V segment lost 4 bases and the J segment 8 bases; nucleotides outside the gene matches: 12. Per germline, CDR1 MRHNA and CDR2 SNTAGT.

This chain uses TRBV18 with TRBJ2-7; the D gene is possibly TRBD2 (7 bases). From germline, CDR1 is KGHSH and CDR2 LQKENI. The CDR3 loop spans 15 amino acids. Trimming cost V 0 bases and J 4 bases, with 13 bases left between them. The CDR3 bases are TGTGCCAGCTCACCACCCGGTCGGGGGGCATACGAGCAGTACTTC. Its translation is CASSPPGRGAYEQYF.

The CDR3, as DNA: TGTGCCAGCAGCGTAGAGACTGGTCGGGGACAGCCCTTGGATAGCAATCAGCCCCAGCATTTT. Translation gives CASSVETGRGQPLDSNQPQHF. This chain links TRBV9 with TRBJ1-5; 7 bases agree with TRBD1. J lost 0 bases, V lost 0 bases, and 18 bases had no gene match. Germline loops: CDR1 SGDLS, CDR2 YYNGEE. This CDR3 comprises 21 residues.

This sequence joins TRBV30 and TRBJ2-5, with D unclear. Germline CDR1 is GTSNPN and CDR2 is SVGIG (reference sequence). CDR3 size: 14 residues. Trimming removed 2 bases at V and 7 bases at J, with 17 bases between. CDR3 sequence (DNA): TGTGCCTGGAGTATGGGCCCGACCGTTGGGACCCAGTACTTC. Translation gives CAWSMGPTVGTQYF.

For the CDR3, the DNA is TGTGCCAGCAGCCAAACTGACAGGGTTAACTATAATTCACCCCTCCACTTT. Residues: CASSQTDRVNYNSPLHF. The rearrangement links TRBV3-1 (or the pseudogene TRBV3-2) to TRBJ1-6, with 7 bases lining up with TRBD1. The V gene's germline CDR1 is LGHDT and CDR2 YNNKEL (reference sequence). The ends lost 2 bases at V and 3 bases at J; junction bases unmatched: 7. The CDR3 extends over 17 amino acids.

J is TRBJ1-5 and V is TRBV7-2, with D unresolved. CDR1 SGHTA and CDR2 FQGNSA come from the germline V gene. V was shortened by 7 bases and J by 5 bases, with 15 bases between the two germline ends. The CDR3 totals 14 residues. The CDR3: CASTPSGKDQPQHF. The CDR3 bases are TGTGCCAGCACCCCCTCCGGGAAGGATCAGCCCCAGCATTTT.

The CDR3 sequence: CASSFILNYGYTF. CDR3 sequence (DNA): TGCGCCAGCAGCTTCATACTGAACTATGGCTACACCTTC. This chain joins TRBV5-1 and TRBJ1-2, with D hard to call. V gave up 2 bases and J gave up 2 bases, with 7 bases separating them. There are 13 residues in the CDR3. The germline CDR1 and CDR2 sequences are SGHRS and YFSETQ.

The V gene is TRBV6-5, the J gene TRBJ2-1; 8 nucleotides match TRBD1. Germline V CDR1 and CDR2: MNHEY, SVGAGI. Losses at the gene ends were 10 bases for V and 1 base for J; bases not matched to a gene: 3. This CDR3 contains 13 residues. The CDR3 region has the DNA TGTGCCACCGGACAGGGTTCCTACAATGAGCAGTTCTTC. As protein: CATGQGSYNEQFF.

There are a few counts of this clone. J is TRBJ1-5 and V is TRBV7-2, with D unclear. Deletions cut 7 bases from V and 6 bases from J, with 13 bases between. Germline V gives CDR1 SGHTA, CDR2 FQGNSA. The CDR3 has 13 amino acids. The CDR3 DNA is TGTGCCAGCATGCCAGCAGGCGGTCAGCCCCAGCATTTT. It specifies CASMPAGGQPQHF.

This clone has just one count. The chain couples TRBV19 to TRBJ1-4; D is unresolved. Germline V gene sequence: CDR1 LNHDA, CDR2 SQIVND (reference sequence). This CDR3 is 12 amino acids long. The V end lost 3 bases, the J end lost 7 bases, and 6 bases lay between the germline ends. CDR3 residues: CASSMNSEKLFF. CDR3 nucleotides: TGTGCCAGTAGTATGAACAGTGAAAAACTGTTTTTT.

The chain joins TRBV27 to TRBJ2-2; 9 bases fit TRBD1. Germline CDR1 is MNHEY and CDR2 is SMNVEV (reference sequence). V gave up 2 bases and J gave up 6 bases; unmatched junction bases: 13. The CDR3 runs to 18 residues. The DNA for the CDR3 is TGTGCCAGCAGTTTAGGGGGGAGGACAGGGGTCATGGCCGGGGAGCTGTTTTTT. Its translation: CASSLGGRTGVMAGELFF.

The chain links TRBV19 to TRBJ2-4; D is uncertain. V was cut by 5 bases and J by 12 bases, with 11 bases left in between. CDR1 and CDR2 from the germline V gene are LNHDA and SQIVND (reference sequence). This CDR3 contains 11 residues. The CDR3 is CASSQRTDQYF. CDR3 in DNA: TGTGCCAGTAGTCAGAGGACGGATCAGTACTTC.

This sequence joins TRBV7-6 and TRBJ1-3; no firm D call. Trimming shortened V by 5 bases and J by 0 bases, and 11 bases separated the two germline ends. This CDR3 spans 15 amino acids. Germline assignment: CDR1 SGHVS and CDR2 FNYEAQ. CDR3 region: CASSVQPVSGNTIYF. The CDR3 DNA is TGTGCCAGCAGCGTACAGCCAGTCTCTGGAAACACCATATATTTT. The full variable domain, rest sourced from reference TRBV7-6 and TRBJ1-3, is GAGVSQSPRYKVTKRGQDVALRCDPISGHVSLYWYRQALGQGPEFLTYFNYEAQQDKSGLPNDRFSAERPEGSISTLTIQRTEQRDSAMYRCASSVQPVSGNTIYFGEGSWLTVV.

The V and J genes are TRBV6-6 and TRBJ2-7; 8 bases are shared with TRBD2. Per the germline V gene, CDR1 is MNHNY and CDR2 is SVGAGI (reference sequence). The CDR3 runs to 13 residues. The CDR3 bases are TGTGCAGCCGGGGTAGCGGGGTTTTACGAGCAGTACTTC. Translation: CAAGVAGFYEQYF.

The chain carries TRBV25-1 and TRBJ2-3, with D tentatively TRBD1 or TRBD2 (5 bases each). This CDR3 is 15 amino acids long. Between the trimmed V and J ends, which lost 0 bases and 4 bases, there was a span of 11 bases. Germline CDR1 reads MGHDK; CDR2 reads SYGVNS. The CDR3 spells CASSEYGSGPDTQYF. The CDR3 region has the DNA TGTGCCAGCAGTGAATATGGATCGGGACCAGATACGCAGTATTTT.

The chain is built from TRBV6-5 and TRBJ2-1; 11 bases match TRBD2. The CDR3 contains 15 residues. CDR1 and CDR2 (germline): MNHEY, SVGAGI. With V trimmed by 7 bases and J by 4 bases, 6 bases remained unmatched. CDR3 sequence reads: CASTPTSGVYNEQFF. For the CDR3, the DNA is TGTGCCAGCACCCCGACTAGCGGGGTGTACAATGAGCAGTTCTTC.

This sequence joins TRBV15 and TRBJ2-5; D unresolved. Per the germline V gene, CDR1 is LNHNV and CDR2 is YYDKDF (reference sequence). CDR3 length: 12 residues. V lost 6 bases and J lost 5, with 10 bases in between. The CDR3 here is CATSKQVETQYF. DNA for the CDR3: TGTGCCACCAGTAAACAAGTTGAGACCCAGTACTTC.

This chain connects TRBV2 to TRBJ2-1, with no clear D. Trimming stripped 7 bases from V and 2 bases from J, with 12 bases between. The V gene's germline CDR1 is SNHLY and CDR2 FYNNEI. CDR3 length: 14 residues. The CDR3 is CASKARLTYNEQFF. The CDR3 nucleotides read TGTGCCAGCAAGGCTAGGCTAACCTACAATGAGCAGTTCTTC.

The chain links TRBV3-1 (or the pseudogene TRBV3-2) to TRBJ2-5, with no clear D. Germline lookup yields CDR1 LGHDT and CDR2 YNNKEL (reference sequence). The CDR3 has 14 amino acids. Trimming cost V 4 bases and J 1 base, with 10 bases left between them. The CDR3 DNA reads as TGTGCCAGCAGCCTTCCTAGGGCCCAAGAGACCCAGTACTTC. Protein: CASSLPRAQETQYF.

The chain links TRBV20-1 to TRBJ1-2; 8 bases match TRBD1. Per germline, CDR1 DFQATT and CDR2 SNEGSKA (reference sequence). After removal of 5 bases from V and 7 bases from J, the junction contained 3 bases not matched to a gene. The CDR3 covers 11 residues. The CDR3 nucleotides read TGCAGTGCTCAGGACAGGGCTGGCTACACCTTC. This translates into CSAQDRAGYTF.

The DNA for the CDR3 is TGTGCCAGCAGCCTAATAGCGGGATACACAGATACGCAGTATTTT. Translating it yields CASSLIAGYTDTQYF. This rearrangement joins TRBV7-3 to TRBJ2-3, with 8 bases identical to TRBD2. The junction had 6 bases not matched to a gene; V was cut back by 5 bases and J by 2 bases. CDR1 and CDR2 (germline): SGHTA, FQGTGA. CDR3 size: 15 residues.

The V call is TRBV9, the J call TRBJ2-7; D possibly uses TRBD1 or TRBD2 (5 bases each). V was clipped by 1 base and J by 2 bases, with 16 bases between them. The CDR3 is 16 residues long. CDR1 is SGDLS and CDR2 is YYNGEE in the germline V gene. The CDR3 coding sequence is TGTGCCAGCAGCGTAAACTGGGACGGAACCACCTACGAGCAGTACTTC. This sequence encodes CASSVNWDGTTYEQYF.